Presented here are 5 T cell receptor beta chains from one specimen sequenced in a study of OX40 agonist ivuxolimab in advanced cancers. TCRdb keeps only in-frame clones here, not all; method: immunoSEQ multiplex PCR. Among fewer than 65,000 clones listed, 90% to 95% were seen once. The source was CD4+ or CD8+ T cells sorted from blood, collected in a trial of the OX40 agonist ivuxolimab. The receptors shown here come from an adult with an advanced solid tumor such as melanoma, head and neck, liver or kidney cancer.

The chain couples TRBV7-6 to TRBJ1-2; D is unclear. V lost 0 bases, J lost 6 bases, and 5 bases lay in between. The V gene's germline CDR1 is SGHVS and CDR2 FNYEAQ. The CDR3 sequence is 12 residues long. The CDR3 reads CASSLAQDGYTF. As DNA, the CDR3 is TGTGCCAGCAGCTTAGCCCAGGATGGCTACACCTTC.

This clone was detected only once. The genes are TRBV5-6 and TRBJ2-5; D unresolved. V was clipped by 3 bases and J by 4 bases, with 4 bases between them. Germline lookup yields CDR1 SGHDT and CDR2 YYEEEE. This CDR3 is 11 amino acids long. The CDR3 is CASSSAETQYF. The CDR3 DNA follows: TGTGCCAGCAGCTCGGCAGAGACCCAGTACTTC.

This chain joins TRBV7-2 and TRBJ2-7; D is unclear. CDR1 is SGHTA and CDR2 is FQGNSA in the germline V gene. CDR3 length: 12 residues. Trimming shortened V by 5 bases and J by 7 bases, and 12 bases separated the two germline ends. The CDR3 loop reads CASSPSPGEQYF. In DNA, the CDR3 is TGTGCCAGCAGCCCCTCCCCTGGGGAGCAGTACTTC.

This clone has just one count. The V call is TRBV5-8, the J call TRBJ2-5; the match to TRBD1 covers 10 bases. J was trimmed by 5 bases and V by 0 bases; bases with no gene match: 7. The CDR3 contains 16 residues. Germline V gene data show CDR1 as SGHTS and CDR2 as YDEGEE. CDR3 DNA sequence: TGTGCCAGCAGCTTGGCAGGGACAGGGGTTCTTGAGACCCAGTACTTC. Its protein is CASSLAGTGVLETQYF.

In DNA, the CDR3 is TGTGCCAGCAGCGAGGGGACTAGGTACAATGAGCAGTTCTTC. Residues: CASSEGTRYNEQFF. The V call is TRBV9, the J call TRBJ2-1; the match to TRBD2 covers 8 bases. The CDR3 is made up of 14 amino acids. The germline V gene has CDR1 SGDLS and CDR2 YYNGEE. Trimming took 3 bases from V and 4 from J; bases not matched to a gene: 3.